A single sample gave rise to the 5 T cell receptor beta chains below, sequenced in a study of T-cell reconstitution after alpha-beta-depleted transplantation in children. Unique molecular identifiers were built into the TCRbeta library. TCRdb reprocessed the PCR reads via MiXCR and lists one record per CDR3 protein. This sample has about 420,000 distinct CDR3 sequences, with about 17% found just once. The specimen was PBMCs, mostly from graft donor cells, collected 360 days after TCRalphabeta/CD19-depleted stem cell transplant. These receptor sequences come from a boy younger than two who had a stem cell transplant for Wiskott-Aldrich syndrome, so the T cells may come from the graft donor.

The chain couples TRBV7-8 to TRBJ2-3; TRBD1 is a possible D gene (5 bases). In germline, CDR1 is SGHVS, CDR2 FQNEAQ. This CDR3 comprises 15 residues. V was shortened by 3 bases and J by 0 bases, with 10 bases between the two germline ends. Here the CDR3 reads CASSFIQGSTDTQYF. The DNA for the CDR3 is TGTGCCAGCAGCTTCATTCAGGGTAGCACAGATACGCAGTATTTT.

The chain is built from TRBV30 and TRBJ2-5, with D possibly TRBD1 on 5 matching bases. The CDR3 is 11 amino acids. In germline, CDR1 is GTSNPN, CDR2 SVGIG (reference sequence). Between the trimmed V and J ends, which lost 7 bases and 5 bases, there was a span of 11 bases. CDR3 nucleotide sequence: TGTGCCTCTCAGAACAGGGAGACCCAGTACTTC. Translating it yields CASQNRETQYF.

The chain combines TRBV12-3 or TRBV12-4 with TRBJ2-1; D not resolved. Trimming removed 11 bases at V and 7 bases at J, with 9 bases between. There are 10 residues in the CDR3. This chain's CDR3 is CAQGPNEQFF. Written as DNA, the CDR3 is TGTGCCCAAGGGCCGAATGAGCAGTTCTTC.

The rearrangement uses TRBV6-6 and TRBJ2-1, with TRBD2 matching over 7 bases. V was pared by 1 base and J by 9 bases, with 0 bases of the junction left unmatched. The V gene's germline CDR1 is MNHNY and CDR2 SVGAGI (reference sequence). The CDR3 contains 12 residues. DNA of the CDR3: TGTGCCAGCAGTTACTGGGGGGGTGAGCAGTTCTTC. Its protein product is CASSYWGGEQFF.

This clonotype was recorded a few times. V is TRBV7-2 and J is TRBJ1-3, with D maybe TRBD1 (6 bases). In germline, CDR1 is SGHTA, CDR2 FQGNSA. The CDR3 totals 16 residues. Between the trimmed V and J ends, which lost 5 bases and 7 bases, there was a span of 21 bases. This CDR3 reads CASSLSGQLTSNTIYF. The CDR3 DNA is TGTGCCAGCAGCCTTAGCGGACAGCTCACCTCTAACACCATATATTTT.